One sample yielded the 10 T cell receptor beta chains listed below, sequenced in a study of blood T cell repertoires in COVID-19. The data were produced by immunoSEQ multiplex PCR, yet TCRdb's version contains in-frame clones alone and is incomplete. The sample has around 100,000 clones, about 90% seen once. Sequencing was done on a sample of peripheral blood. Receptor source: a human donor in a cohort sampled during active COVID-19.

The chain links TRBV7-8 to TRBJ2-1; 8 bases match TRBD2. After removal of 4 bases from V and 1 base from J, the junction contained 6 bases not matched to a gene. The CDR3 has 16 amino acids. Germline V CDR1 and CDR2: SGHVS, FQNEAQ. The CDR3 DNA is TGTGCCAGCAGCTACCTCAGCGGGAGATCCTACAATGAGCAGTTCTTC. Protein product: CASSYLSGRSYNEQFF.

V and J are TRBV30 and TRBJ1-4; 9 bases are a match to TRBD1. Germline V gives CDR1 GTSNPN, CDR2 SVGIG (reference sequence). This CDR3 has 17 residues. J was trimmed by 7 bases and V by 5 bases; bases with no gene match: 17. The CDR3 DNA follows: TGTGCCTGGGGGAAATCCGGGACAGGGAGTTTGAGTGAAAAACTGTTTTTT. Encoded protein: CAWGKSGTGSLSEKLFF.

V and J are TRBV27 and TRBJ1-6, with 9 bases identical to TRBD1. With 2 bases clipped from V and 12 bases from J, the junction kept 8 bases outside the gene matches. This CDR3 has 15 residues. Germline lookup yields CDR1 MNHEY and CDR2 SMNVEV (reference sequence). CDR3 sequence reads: CASSLGGTGTKPLHF. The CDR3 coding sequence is TGTGCCAGCAGTTTAGGGGGGACAGGGACGAAACCCCTCCACTTT.

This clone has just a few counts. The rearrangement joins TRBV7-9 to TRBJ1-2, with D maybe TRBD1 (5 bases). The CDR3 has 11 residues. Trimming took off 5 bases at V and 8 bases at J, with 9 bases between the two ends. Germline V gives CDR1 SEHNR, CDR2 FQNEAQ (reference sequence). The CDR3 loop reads CASSPSGGYTF. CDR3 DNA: TGTGCCAGCAGCCCTTCAGGGGGCTACACCTTC.

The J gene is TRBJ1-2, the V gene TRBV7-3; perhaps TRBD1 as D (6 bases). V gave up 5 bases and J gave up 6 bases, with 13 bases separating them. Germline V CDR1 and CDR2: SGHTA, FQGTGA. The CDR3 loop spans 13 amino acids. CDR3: CASSPTGSHGYTF. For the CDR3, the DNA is TGTGCCAGCAGCCCTACAGGGAGCCATGGCTACACCTTC.

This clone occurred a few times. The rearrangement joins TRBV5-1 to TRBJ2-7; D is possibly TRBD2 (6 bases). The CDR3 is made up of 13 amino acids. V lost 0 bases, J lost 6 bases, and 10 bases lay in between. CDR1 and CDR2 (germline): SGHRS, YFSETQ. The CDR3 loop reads CASSLDGRSEQYF. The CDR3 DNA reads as TGCGCCAGCAGCTTGGACGGGAGATCCGAGCAGTACTTC. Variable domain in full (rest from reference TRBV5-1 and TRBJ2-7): KAGVTQTPRYLIKTRGQQVTLSCSPISGHRSVSWYQQTPGQGLQFLFEYFSETQRNKGNFPGRFSGRQFSNSRSEMNVSTLELGDSALYLCASSLDGRSEQYFGPGTRLTVT.

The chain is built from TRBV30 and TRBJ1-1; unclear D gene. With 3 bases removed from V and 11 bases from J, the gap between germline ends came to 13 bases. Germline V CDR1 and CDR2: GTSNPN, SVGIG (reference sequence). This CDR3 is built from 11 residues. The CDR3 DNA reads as TGTGCCTGGAGGACGGGAGCGGGTGCTTTCTTT. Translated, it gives CAWRTGAGAFF.

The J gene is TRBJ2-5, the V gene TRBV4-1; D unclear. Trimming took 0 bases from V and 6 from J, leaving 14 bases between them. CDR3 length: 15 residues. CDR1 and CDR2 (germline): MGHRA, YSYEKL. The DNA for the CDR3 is TGCGCCAGCAGCCAAGATATTATCTCCAGGAAGACCCAGTACTTC. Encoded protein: CASSQDIISRKTQYF.

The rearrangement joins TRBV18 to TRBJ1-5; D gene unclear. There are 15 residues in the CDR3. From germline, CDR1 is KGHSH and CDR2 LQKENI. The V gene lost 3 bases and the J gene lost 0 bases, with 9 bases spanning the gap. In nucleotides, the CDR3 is TGTGCCAGCTCACCTAGCGACAATAGCAATCAGCCCCAGCATTTT. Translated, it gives CASSPSDNSNQPQHF.

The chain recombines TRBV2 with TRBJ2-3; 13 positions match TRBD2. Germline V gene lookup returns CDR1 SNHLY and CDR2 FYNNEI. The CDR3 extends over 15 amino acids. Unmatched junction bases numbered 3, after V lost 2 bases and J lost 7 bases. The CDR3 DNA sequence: TGTGCCAGCAGTGAACGGACTAGCGGGAGTAATACGCAGTATTTT. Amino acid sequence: CASSERTSGSNTQYF.